A single TCR beta chain is shown here with its context. Between the trimmed V and J ends, which lost 4 bases and 0 bases, there was a span of 10 bases. Looked up from germline, CDR1 is LNHDA and CDR2 is SQIVND (reference sequence). The CDR3 loop spans 15 amino acids. The record originates from a study of type 1 regulatory T cells. Each CDR3 protein gets one entry after TCRdb re-called the reads with MiXCR. The sample records approximately 90,000 distinct CDR3 sequences, about a third being singletons. The rearrangement joins TRBV19 to TRBJ2-1; either TRBD1 or TRBD2 may supply D (5 bases each). Sequences were obtained from CD4+ T cells, either the whole sample or a sorted fraction (not recorded which). This clonotype was sampled from a human donor in good health. This CDR3 reads CASSRGIYSYNEQFF. The CDR3 DNA sequence: TGTGCCAGTAGTAGGGGGATCTACTCCTACAATGAGCAGTTCTTC.